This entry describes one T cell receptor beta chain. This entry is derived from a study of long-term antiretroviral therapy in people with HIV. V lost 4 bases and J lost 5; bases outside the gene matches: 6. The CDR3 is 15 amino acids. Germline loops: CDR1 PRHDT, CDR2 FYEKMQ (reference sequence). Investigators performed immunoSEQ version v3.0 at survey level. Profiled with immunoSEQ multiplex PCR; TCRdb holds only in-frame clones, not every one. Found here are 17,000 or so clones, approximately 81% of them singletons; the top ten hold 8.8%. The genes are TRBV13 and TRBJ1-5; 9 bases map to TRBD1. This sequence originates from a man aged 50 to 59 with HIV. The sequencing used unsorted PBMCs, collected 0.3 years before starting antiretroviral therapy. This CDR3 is CASSSTGQGHQPQHF. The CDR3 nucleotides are TGTGCCAGCAGCTCTACGGGACAGGGTCATCAGCCCCAGCATTTT.